In this sample, the clone carrying this TCR beta chain turned up a few times. Its antigen is unidentified. The time point was: persistent/refractory GD, antithyroid drugs over 5 years with positive TRAb. Scientists built the TCR library using RNA that was extracted from PBMCs. The collection involved drawing roughly 9 milliliters of peripheral blood into EDTA tubes. Arm-PCR of CDR3 regions with iRepertoire HTBI primers generated TCR beta libraries. TCRdb recomputed calls from the multiplex PCR reads with MiXCR, one row per CDR3 protein. Of roughly 430,000 distinct CDR3 sequences in the sample, roughly a fifth are singletons; the top ten hold roughly 13%. The data belong to a study of regulatory T cells in long-lasting Graves disease. The CDR3 runs to 14 residues. Germline V gene lookup returns CDR1 GTSNPN and CDR2 SVGIG (reference sequence). V was trimmed by 1 base and J by 1 base, leaving 9 bases between them.

The study, taken as a whole, reports: Patients with persistent Graves' had lower TCR diversity than newly diagnosed patients. New patients shared around 980 public clonotypes, and persistent patients shared more, with under 3,000.

Sequenced material: peripheral blood mononuclear cells (PBMCs), taken when the disease was refractory, from a patient treated with antithyroid drugs. The receptor was isolated from a female donor with Graves disease. This rearrangement joins TRBV30 to TRBJ2-3; possible D gene TRBD1, 5 bases. The CDR3 loop is CAWSGGAGTDTQYF. As DNA, the CDR3 is TGTGCCTGGAGTGGGGGCGCCGGCACAGATACGCAGTATTTT.